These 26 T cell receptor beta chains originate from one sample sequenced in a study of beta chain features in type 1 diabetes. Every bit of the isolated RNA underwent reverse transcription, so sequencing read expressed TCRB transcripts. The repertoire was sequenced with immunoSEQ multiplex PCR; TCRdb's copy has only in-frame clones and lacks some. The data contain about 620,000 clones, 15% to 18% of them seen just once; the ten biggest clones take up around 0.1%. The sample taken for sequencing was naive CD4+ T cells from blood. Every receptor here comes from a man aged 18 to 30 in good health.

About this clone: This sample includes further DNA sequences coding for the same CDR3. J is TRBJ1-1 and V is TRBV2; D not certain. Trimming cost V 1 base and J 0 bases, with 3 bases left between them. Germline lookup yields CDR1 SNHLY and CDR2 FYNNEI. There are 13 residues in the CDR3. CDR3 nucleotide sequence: TGTGCCAGCAGTGAAGAAATGAACACTGAAGCTTTCTTT. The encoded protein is CASSEEMNTEAFF.

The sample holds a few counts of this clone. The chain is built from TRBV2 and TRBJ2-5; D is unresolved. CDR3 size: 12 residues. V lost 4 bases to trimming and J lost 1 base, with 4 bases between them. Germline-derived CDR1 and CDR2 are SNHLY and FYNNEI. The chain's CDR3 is CASSGAQETQYF. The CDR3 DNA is TGTGCCAGCAGTGGGGCCCAAGAGACCCAGTACTTC. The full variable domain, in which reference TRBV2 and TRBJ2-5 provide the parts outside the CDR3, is EPEVTQTPSHQVTQMGQEVILRCVPISNHLYFYWYRQILGQKVEFLVSFYNNEISEKSEIFDDQFSVERPDGSNFTLKIRSTKLEDSAMYFCASSGAQETQYFGPGTRLLVL.

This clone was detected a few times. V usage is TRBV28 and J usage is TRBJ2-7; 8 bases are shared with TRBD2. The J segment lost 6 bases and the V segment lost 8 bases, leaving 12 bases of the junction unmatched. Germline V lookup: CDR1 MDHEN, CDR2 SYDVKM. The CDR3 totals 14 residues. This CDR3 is CASGRAGVRSEQYF. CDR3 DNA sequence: TGTGCCAGCGGAAGAGCGGGAGTACGGAGCGAGCAGTACTTC.

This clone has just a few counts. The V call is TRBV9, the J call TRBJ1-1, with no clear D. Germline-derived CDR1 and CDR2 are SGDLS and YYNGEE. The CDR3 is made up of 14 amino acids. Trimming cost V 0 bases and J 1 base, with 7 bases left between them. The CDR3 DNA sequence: TGTGCCAGCAGCGTAGGGCTTCCGAACACTGAAGCTTTCTTT. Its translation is CASSVGLPNTEAFF.

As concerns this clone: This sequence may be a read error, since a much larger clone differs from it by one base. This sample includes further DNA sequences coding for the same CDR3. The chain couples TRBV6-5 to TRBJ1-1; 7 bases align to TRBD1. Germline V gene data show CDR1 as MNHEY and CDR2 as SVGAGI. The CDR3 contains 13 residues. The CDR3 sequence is CASSYRGNTEAFF. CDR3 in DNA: TGTGCCAGTAGTTACAGGGGGAACACTGAAGCTTTCTTT.

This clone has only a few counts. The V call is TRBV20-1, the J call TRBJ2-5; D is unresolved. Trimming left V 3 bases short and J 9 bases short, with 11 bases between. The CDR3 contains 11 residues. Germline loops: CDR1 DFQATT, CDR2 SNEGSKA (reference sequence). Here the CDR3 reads CSASGWPAQYF. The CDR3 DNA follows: TGCAGTGCTAGTGGGTGGCCGGCCCAGTACTTC.

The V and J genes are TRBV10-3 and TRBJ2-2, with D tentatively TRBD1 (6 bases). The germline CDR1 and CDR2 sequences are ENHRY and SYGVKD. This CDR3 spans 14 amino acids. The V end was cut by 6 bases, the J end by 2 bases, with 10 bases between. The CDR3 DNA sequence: TGTGCCATCAGGGGGGCTGGCAACACCGGGGAGCTGTTTTTT. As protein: CAIRGAGNTGELFF.

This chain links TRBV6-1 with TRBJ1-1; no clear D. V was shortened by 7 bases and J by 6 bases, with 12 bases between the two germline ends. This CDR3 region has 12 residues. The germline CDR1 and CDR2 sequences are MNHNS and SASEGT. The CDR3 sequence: CASKVGRSEAFF. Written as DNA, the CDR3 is TGTGCCAGCAAGGTGGGTAGGTCTGAAGCTTTCTTT.

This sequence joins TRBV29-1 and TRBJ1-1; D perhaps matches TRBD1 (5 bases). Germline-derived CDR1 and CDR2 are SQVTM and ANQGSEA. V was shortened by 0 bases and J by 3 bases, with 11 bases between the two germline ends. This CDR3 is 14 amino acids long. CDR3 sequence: CSVEDSGRYTEAFF. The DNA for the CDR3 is TGCAGCGTTGAAGATTCAGGGCGTTACACTGAAGCTTTCTTT.

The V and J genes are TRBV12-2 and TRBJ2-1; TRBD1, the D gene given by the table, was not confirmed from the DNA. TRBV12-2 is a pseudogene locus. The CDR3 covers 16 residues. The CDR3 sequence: CASRLVSRQGRNEQFF. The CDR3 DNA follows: TGTGCAAGTCGCTTAGTTAGCAGACAGGGGAGGAATGAGCAGTTCTTC.

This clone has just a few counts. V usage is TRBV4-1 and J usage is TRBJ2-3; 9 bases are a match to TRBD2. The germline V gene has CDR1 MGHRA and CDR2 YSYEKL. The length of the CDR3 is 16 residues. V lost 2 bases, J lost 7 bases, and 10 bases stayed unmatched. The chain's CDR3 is CASSQPTSGKFYTQYF. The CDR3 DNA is TGCGCCAGCAGCCAACCGACTAGCGGAAAATTTTATACGCAGTATTTT.

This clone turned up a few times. CDR3 sequence (DNA): TGTGCCAGCAGTCCCGGCAGCTCCTACGAGCAGTACTTC. Its protein is CASSPGSSYEQYF. This chain links TRBV28 with TRBJ2-7; D remains ambiguous. The CDR3 covers 13 residues. CDR1 and CDR2 (germline): MDHEN, SYDVKM. Trimming shortened V by 5 bases and J by 0 bases, and 8 bases separated the two germline ends.

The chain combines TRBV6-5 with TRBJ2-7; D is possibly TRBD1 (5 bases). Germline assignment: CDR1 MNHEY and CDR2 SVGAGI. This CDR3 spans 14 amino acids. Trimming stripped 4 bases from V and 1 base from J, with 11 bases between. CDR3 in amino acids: CASSLSYRSYEQYF. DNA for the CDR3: TGTGCCAGCAGTTTGAGCTACAGGTCCTACGAGCAGTACTTC.

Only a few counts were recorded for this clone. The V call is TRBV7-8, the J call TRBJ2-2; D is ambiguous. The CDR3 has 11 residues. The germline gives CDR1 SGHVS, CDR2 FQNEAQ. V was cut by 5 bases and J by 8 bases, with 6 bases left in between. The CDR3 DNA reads TGTGCCAGCAGCCGGAGAGGGGAGCTGTTTTTT. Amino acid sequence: CASSRRGELFF.

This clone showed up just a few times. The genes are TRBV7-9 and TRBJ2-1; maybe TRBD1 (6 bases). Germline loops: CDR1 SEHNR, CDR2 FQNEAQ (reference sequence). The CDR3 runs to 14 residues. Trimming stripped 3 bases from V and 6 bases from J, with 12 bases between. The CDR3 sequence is CASSFVTGSNEQFF. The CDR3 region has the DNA TGTGCCAGCAGCTTCGTGACAGGCAGCAATGAGCAGTTCTTC.

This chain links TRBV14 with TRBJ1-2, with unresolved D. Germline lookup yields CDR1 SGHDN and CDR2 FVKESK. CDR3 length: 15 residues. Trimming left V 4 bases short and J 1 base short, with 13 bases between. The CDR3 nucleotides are TGTGCCAGCAGCCCCCACCTCCTTAGTAACTATGGCTACACCTTC. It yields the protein CASSPHLLSNYGYTF. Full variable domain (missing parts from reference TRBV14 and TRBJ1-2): EAGVTQFPSHSVIEKGQTVTLRCDPISGHDNLYWYRRVMGKEIKFLLHFVKESKQDESGMPNNRFLAERTGGTYSTLKVQPAELEDSGVYFCASSPHLLSNYGYTFGSGTRLTVV.

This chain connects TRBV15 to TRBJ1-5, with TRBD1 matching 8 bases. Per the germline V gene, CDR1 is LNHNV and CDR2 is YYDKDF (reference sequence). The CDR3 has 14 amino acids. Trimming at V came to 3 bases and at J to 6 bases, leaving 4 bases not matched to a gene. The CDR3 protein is CATSRDRASQPQHF. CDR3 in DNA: TGTGCCACCAGCAGGGACAGGGCCAGTCAGCCCCAGCATTTT.

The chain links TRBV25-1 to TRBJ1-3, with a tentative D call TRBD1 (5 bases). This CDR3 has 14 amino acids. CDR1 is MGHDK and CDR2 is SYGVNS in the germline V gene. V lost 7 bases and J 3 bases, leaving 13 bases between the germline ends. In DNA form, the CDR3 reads TGTGCCAGCAATCCGGGGGGAATTGGAAACACCATATATTTT. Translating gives CASNPGGIGNTIYF.

The chain's CDR3 is CASSLSLGEYEQYF. The CDR3 DNA is TGTGCCAGCAGTTTATCCCTCGGGGAGTACGAGCAGTACTTC. The chain joins TRBV28 to TRBJ2-7; weak D call: TRBD2 (5 bases). The CDR3 runs to 14 residues. V was clipped by 1 base and J by 4 bases, with 11 bases between them. The germline V gene has CDR1 MDHEN and CDR2 SYDVKM.

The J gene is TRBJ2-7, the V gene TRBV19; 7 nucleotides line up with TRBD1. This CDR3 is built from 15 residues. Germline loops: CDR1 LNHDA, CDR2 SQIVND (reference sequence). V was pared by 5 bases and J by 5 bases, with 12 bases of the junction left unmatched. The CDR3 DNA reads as TGTGCCAGTAGTCCCCGACAGGGTGTTTGGCACGAGCAGTACTTC. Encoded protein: CASSPRQGVWHEQYF.

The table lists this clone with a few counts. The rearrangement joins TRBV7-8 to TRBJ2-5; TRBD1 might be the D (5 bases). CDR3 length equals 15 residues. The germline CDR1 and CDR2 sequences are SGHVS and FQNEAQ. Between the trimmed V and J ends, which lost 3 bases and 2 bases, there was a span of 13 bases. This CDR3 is CASSFRQILQETQYF. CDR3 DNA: TGTGCCAGCAGCTTCCGACAGATTTTACAAGAGACCCAGTACTTC.

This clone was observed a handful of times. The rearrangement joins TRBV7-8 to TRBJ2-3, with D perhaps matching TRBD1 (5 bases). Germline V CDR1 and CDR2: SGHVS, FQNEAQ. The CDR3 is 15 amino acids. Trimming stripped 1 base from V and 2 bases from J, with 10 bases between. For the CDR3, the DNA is TGTGCCAGCAGCTTAGGACAGATCGACACAGATACGCAGTATTTT. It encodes CASSLGQIDTDTQYF.

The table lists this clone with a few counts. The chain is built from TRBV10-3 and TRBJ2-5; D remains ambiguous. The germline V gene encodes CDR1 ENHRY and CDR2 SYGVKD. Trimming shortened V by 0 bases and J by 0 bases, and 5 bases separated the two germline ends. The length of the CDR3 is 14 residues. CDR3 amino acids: CAISESGNQETQYF. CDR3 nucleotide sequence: TGTGCCATCAGTGAGTCGGGGAACCAAGAGACCCAGTACTTC.

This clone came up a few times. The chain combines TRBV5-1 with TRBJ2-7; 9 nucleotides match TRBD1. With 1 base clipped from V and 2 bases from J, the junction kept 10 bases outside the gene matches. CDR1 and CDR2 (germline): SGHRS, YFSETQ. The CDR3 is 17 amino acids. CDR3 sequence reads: CASSLSRQGGRPYEQYF. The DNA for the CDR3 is TGCGCCAGCAGCTTGTCCCGACAGGGGGGGAGGCCCTACGAGCAGTACTTC.

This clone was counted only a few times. The CDR3 bases are TGTGCCAGCAGCTTAGTGGTGGAGGGAAATCAGCCCCAGCATTTT. Amino acid sequence: CASSLVVEGNQPQHF. The chain couples TRBV7-2 to TRBJ1-5; D is unclear. Germline loops: CDR1 SGHTA, CDR2 FQGNSA. V lost 1 base and J lost 4, with 11 bases in between. The CDR3 has 15 amino acids.

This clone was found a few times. CDR3 protein: CASSFGDRGLYGYTF. DNA of the CDR3: TGCGCCAGCAGCTTTGGGGACAGGGGGCTCTATGGCTACACCTTC. V and J are TRBV5-1 and TRBJ1-2; 12 nucleotides match TRBD1. This CDR3 spans 15 amino acids. Germline lookup yields CDR1 SGHRS and CDR2 YFSETQ. With 2 bases clipped from V and 4 bases from J, the junction kept 3 bases outside the gene matches.